This T cell receptor (beta chain) was profiled in a study of Ad26.COV2.S vaccination and SARS-CoV-2 variants. Study-wide context: Donor had been placed in the Ad26.COV2.S arm of the COV1001 trial. Ad26.COV2.S shots went into the muscle once or twice, 56 days apart.

V gave up 4 bases and J gave up 0 bases, with 12 bases separating them. In germline, CDR1 is LGHDT, CDR2 YNNKEL (reference sequence). This CDR3 region has 15 residues. Sequenced by immunoSEQ multiplex PCR; TCRdb stores in-frame clones only, minus some. The sample has more than 300,000 clones; 70% to 90% are singletons. Treatment indicated: roughly 19 received Ad26.COV2.S at low or high dose, single or two shots; 5 received placebo; per-sample allocation not given. Following the first vaccine or placebo injection, samples were taken on day 63. This chain uses TRBV3-1 (or the pseudogene TRBV3-2) with TRBJ1-1; D remains ambiguous. The specimen was peripheral blood, collected in a trial of Ad26.COV2.S vaccine versus placebo. This receptor was identified in a person aged 18 to 59 who received the Ad26.COV2.S COVID-19 vaccine or a placebo. CDR3 bases: TGTGCCAGCAGCCGGACGGCCAGCCTGAACACTGAAGCTTTCTTT. This translates into CASSRTASLNTEAFF.